Each of the 12 T cell receptor beta chains below was sequenced from the same sample in a study of cytomegalovirus exposure and HLA in healthy donors. Primers for the PCR totalled 60 Vbeta and 13 Jbeta. Clones were sequenced by immunoSEQ multiplex PCR, and TCRdb holds only the in-frame ones, with some missing. The sample shows around 75,000 clones, and about 4.9% sits with its ten largest clones. Sequenced sample: PBMCs. Receptor source: a man aged 40-55 years in good health and CMV-seronegative.

The V and J genes are TRBV4-1 and TRBJ2-2; 8 bases align to TRBD2. With V trimmed by 1 base and J by 1 base, 8 bases remained unmatched. Per the germline V gene, CDR1 is MGHRA and CDR2 is YSYEKL. The CDR3 sequence is 18 residues long. CDR3 nucleotides: TGCGCCAGCAGCCAAGCGGGTGGGGGACTAGGGAACACCGGGGAGCTGTTTTTT. The encoded protein is CASSQAGGGLGNTGELFF.

This chain joins TRBV4-2 and TRBJ1-2; 9 positions agree with TRBD1. This CDR3 comprises 14 residues. V trimming: 2 bases; J trimming: 8 bases; junction bases outside the gene matches: 6. The germline gives CDR1 LGHNA, CDR2 YNFKEQ. The CDR3 is CASSQTGGSRGYTF. CDR3 sequence (DNA): TGTGCCAGCAGCCAAACAGGGGGCTCACGGGGCTACACCTTC.

The chain employs TRBV6-1 and TRBJ2-7; TRBD1 aligns across 11 bases. The CDR3 extends over 15 amino acids. Germline CDR1 is MNHNS and CDR2 is SASEGT. Germline trimming cut 4 bases from V and 3 bases from J; bases unmatched to any gene: 5. CDR3 residues: CASSVSGTGGYEQYF. The CDR3 DNA follows: TGTGCCAGCAGTGTATCCGGGACAGGGGGCTACGAGCAGTACTTC.

The DNA for the CDR3 is TGTGCCAGTACTACCATCCGACAGGGCACCGGGGAGCTGTTTTTT. Translated: CASTTIRQGTGELFF. The rearrangement uses TRBV19 and TRBJ2-2; the match to TRBD1 covers 7 bases. Germline V gene sequence: CDR1 LNHDA, CDR2 SQIVND (reference sequence). The length of the CDR3 is 15 residues. The V segment lost 7 bases and the J segment 4 bases; nucleotides outside the gene matches: 9.

This chain uses TRBV5-4 with TRBJ2-1; 13 bases are a match to TRBD2. The germline V gene encodes CDR1 SGHNT and CDR2 YYREEE (reference sequence). J was trimmed by 8 bases and V by 9 bases; bases with no gene match: 14. This CDR3 comprises 16 residues. The CDR3 loop reads CATNLRTSGGTDEQFF. The DNA for the CDR3 is TGTGCCACCAATCTCCGGACTAGCGGGGGAACAGATGAGCAGTTCTTC.

The V and J genes are TRBV29-1 and TRBJ2-2, with 9 bases aligning to TRBD1. The V segment lost 6 bases and the J segment 6 bases; nucleotides outside the gene matches: 5. Looked up from germline, CDR1 is SQVTM and CDR2 is ANQGSEA. The CDR3 loop spans 13 amino acids. The DNA of the CDR3 is TGCAGCGTAACAGACAGGGGGGCCGGGGAGCTGTTTTTT. The encoded protein is CSVTDRGAGELFF.

V gene TRBV6-5 combines with J gene TRBJ1-6, with D hard to call. Trimming took 4 bases from V and 5 from J, leaving 15 bases between them. CDR3 size: 16 residues. CDR1 is MNHEY and CDR2 is SVGAGI in the germline V gene. The CDR3 sequence is CASSWTGNRDNSPLHF. CDR3 sequence (DNA): TGTGCCAGCAGTTGGACCGGGAATAGGGATAATTCACCCCTCCACTTT.

V and J are TRBV7-2 and TRBJ2-1, with 9 bases aligning to TRBD2. CDR1 is SGHTA and CDR2 is FQGNSA in the germline V gene. The J segment lost 2 bases and the V segment lost 6 bases, leaving 8 bases of the junction unmatched. The CDR3 has 16 residues. CDR3 sequence: CASSQAGGATYNEQFF. The CDR3 DNA sequence: TGTGCCAGCAGTCAAGCGGGGGGCGCAACCTACAATGAGCAGTTCTTC.

Comment on this clone: Sequence at one end of the junction differs from germline and may be a read error. The V call is TRBV4-1, the J call TRBJ2-4; D is ambiguous. Per the germline V gene, CDR1 is MGHRA and CDR2 is YSYEKL. The CDR3 sequence is 16 residues long. CDR3 protein: CASSQVFSQANNIQYF. For the CDR3, the DNA is TGCGCCAGCAGCCAAGTTTTTTCGCAAGCCAACAACATTCAGTACTTC.

The J gene is TRBJ1-5, the V gene TRBV7-2; 8 bases are shared with TRBD1. The germline gives CDR1 SGHTA, CDR2 FQGNSA. Trimming took 8 bases from V and 4 from J; bases not matched to a gene: 7. The CDR3 contains 14 residues. CDR3 sequence (DNA): TGTGCCAGCGCACCCGACAGGGGAAATCAGCCCCAGCATTTT. Amino acid sequence: CASAPDRGNQPQHF.

The chain couples TRBV28 to TRBJ2-7; D is undetermined. CDR1 and CDR2 from the germline V gene are MDHEN and SYDVKM. V shed 8 bases and J shed 6 bases, with 11 bases lying between them. The CDR3 totals 11 residues. CDR3 in DNA: TGTGCCAGCTCTGTTTACGGCGAGCAGTACTTC. Translating gives CASSVYGEQYF.

The chain links TRBV4-1 to TRBJ1-5; D unresolved. V was pared by 1 base and J by 2 bases, with 15 bases between. CDR1 is MGHRA, CDR2 YSYEKL, per germline. This CDR3 is 17 amino acids long. The CDR3: CASSQAITGSGNQPQHF. DNA of the CDR3: TGCGCCAGCAGCCAAGCGATTACCGGTTCGGGCAATCAGCCCCAGCATTTT.